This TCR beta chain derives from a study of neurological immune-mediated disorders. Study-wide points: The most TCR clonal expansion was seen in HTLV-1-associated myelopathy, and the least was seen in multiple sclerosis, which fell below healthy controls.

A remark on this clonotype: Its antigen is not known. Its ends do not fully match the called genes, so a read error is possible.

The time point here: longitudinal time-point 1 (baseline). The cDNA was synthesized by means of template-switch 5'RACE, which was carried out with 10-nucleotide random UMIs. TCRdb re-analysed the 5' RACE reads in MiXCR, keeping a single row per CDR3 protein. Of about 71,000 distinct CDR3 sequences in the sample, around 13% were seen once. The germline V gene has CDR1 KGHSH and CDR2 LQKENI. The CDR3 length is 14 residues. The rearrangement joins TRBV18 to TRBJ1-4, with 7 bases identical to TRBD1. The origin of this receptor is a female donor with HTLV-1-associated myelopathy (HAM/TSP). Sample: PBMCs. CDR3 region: CASSLGQYNEKLLF. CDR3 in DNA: TGTGCCAGCTCACTGGGACAGTACAATGAAAAACTGCTTTTT.